The 21 T cell receptor beta chains presented below share a single source sample, sequenced in a study of blood T cell repertoires in COVID-19. Repertoires were generated with immunoSEQ multiplex PCR, while TCRdb's copy carries only in-frame clones and drops some. The repertoire holds some 120,000 clones, with over 70% as singletons. Source material: peripheral blood. Source of these receptors: an elderly man with acute or convalescent COVID-19.

This chain connects TRBV25-1 to TRBJ1-6, with D hard to call. CDR1 is MGHDK and CDR2 is SYGVNS in the germline V gene. The CDR3 covers 13 residues. The V end was cut by 4 bases, the J end by 7 bases, with 8 bases between. The DNA for the CDR3 is TGTGCCAGCAGTGGAGTGTGGAATTCACCCCTCCACTTT. Translation: CASSGVWNSPLHF. Complete variable domain (other parts from reference TRBV25-1 and TRBJ1-6): EADIYQTPRYLVIGTGKKITLECSQTMGHDKMYWYQQDPGMELHLIHYSYGVNSTEKGDLSSESTVSRIRTEHFPLTLESARPSHTSQYLCASSGVWNSPLHFGNGTRLTVT.

The chain recombines TRBV7-2 with TRBJ2-7; 9 bases are a match to TRBD2. J was trimmed by 2 bases and V by 7 bases; bases with no gene match: 9. The CDR3 consists of 15 residues. Germline V gene sequence: CDR1 SGHTA, CDR2 FQGNSA. The CDR3 is CASNSGGGGAYEQYF. The CDR3 DNA reads TGTGCCAGCAACTCTGGGGGCGGGGGGGCCTACGAGCAGTACTTC.

The genes are TRBV10-3 and TRBJ1-4; D might be TRBD1 (6 bases). V dropped 2 bases and J dropped 5 bases, with 12 bases sitting between them. The germline gives CDR1 ENHRY, CDR2 SYGVKD. This CDR3 spans 15 amino acids. CDR3 sequence (DNA): TGTGCCATCAGTGAGGGGGGCGGTGGGAATGAAAAACTGTTTTTT. Translating gives CAISEGGGGNEKLFF.

The V call is TRBV5-1, the J call TRBJ1-1; D gene unclear. CDR1 is SGHRS, CDR2 YFSETQ, per germline. The CDR3 has 11 residues. Trimming took 5 bases from V and 3 from J, leaving 5 bases between them. The CDR3 loop is CASRRDTEAFF. The DNA of the CDR3 is TGCGCCAGCAGGAGGGACACTGAAGCTTTCTTT.

The chain's CDR3 is CASSRTGSSNSPLHF. CDR3 in DNA: TGTGCCAGCAGTCGGACAGGGTCGAGTAATTCACCCCTCCACTTT. This chain links TRBV6-2 or TRBV6-3 with TRBJ1-6; TRBD1 matches 8 bases. V shed 5 bases, J shed 6 bases, and the junction held 6 bases outside the gene matches. CDR1 MNHEY and CDR2 SVGEGT come from the germline V gene. The CDR3 consists of 15 residues.

V and J are TRBV6-2 or TRBV6-3 and TRBJ2-5; 8 bases map to TRBD2. Per the germline V gene, CDR1 is MNHEY and CDR2 is SVGEGT. The length of the CDR3 is 16 residues. J was trimmed by 0 bases and V by 2 bases; bases with no gene match: 5. Written as DNA, the CDR3 is TGTGCCAGCAGTTACGGTACTAGCGGAGACCAAGAGACCCAGTACTTC. This codes for CASSYGTSGDQETQYF.

The chain has TRBV5-4 and TRBJ1-1; D not certain. The CDR3 covers 14 residues. Trimming took 0 bases from V and 3 from J, leaving 9 bases between them. CDR1 is SGHNT and CDR2 is YYREEE in the germline V gene (reference sequence). The CDR3 here is CASSLASSYTEAFF. The CDR3 nucleotides are TGTGCCAGCAGCTTGGCCTCTTCCTACACTGAAGCTTTCTTT.

This sequence joins TRBV5-6 and TRBJ2-3, with a possible D match to TRBD1 (6 bases). The CDR3 is 16 amino acids. Germline V gene sequence: CDR1 SGHDT, CDR2 YYEEEE. Trimming left V 6 bases short and J 0 bases short, with 17 bases between. CDR3: CASTVGGPTSTDTQYF. DNA for the CDR3: TGTGCCAGCACCGTTGGGGGCCCGACGAGCACAGATACGCAGTATTTT.

The chain links TRBV5-1 to TRBJ1-1; 9 bases agree with TRBD1. There are 17 residues in the CDR3. CDR1 is SGHRS and CDR2 is YFSETQ in the germline V gene. V dropped 4 bases and J dropped 4; count of bases not matched to a gene: 14. In DNA form, the CDR3 reads TGCGCCAGCAGCGCCGGACAGGGGTTGTTGGTACGCACTGAAGCTTTCTTT. Translating gives CASSAGQGLLVRTEAFF.

This chain uses TRBV7-8 with TRBJ1-5; D might be TRBD1 (5 bases). The V and J ends lost 5 bases and 0 bases respectively, with 14 bases between them. The CDR3 is made up of 16 amino acids. The germline V gene has CDR1 SGHVS and CDR2 FQNEAQ. In DNA form, the CDR3 reads TGTGCCAGCAGCGAGCAGGGCCGCTATAGCAATCAGCCCCAGCATTTT. This encodes CASSEQGRYSNQPQHF.

This clone was observed a single time. V usage is TRBV30 and J usage is TRBJ2-3; possibly TRBD2 for D (5 bases). Looked up from germline, CDR1 is GTSNPN and CDR2 is SVGIG (reference sequence). There are 13 residues in the CDR3. V was clipped by 8 bases and J by 1 base, with 13 bases between them. The chain's CDR3 is CARTGLGTDTQYF. The DNA for the CDR3 is TGTGCCAGAACGGGGTTGGGCACAGATACGCAGTATTTT.

The chain couples TRBV7-9 to TRBJ2-1; 11 nucleotides agree with TRBD2. Per the germline V gene, CDR1 is SEHNR and CDR2 is FQNEAQ (reference sequence). Unmatched junction bases numbered 7, after V lost 1 base and J lost 8 bases. The CDR3 contains 16 residues. CDR3 nucleotides: TGTGCCAGCAGCTTAGTCCTGACTAGCGGGGTCGATGAGCAGTTCTTC. Translated: CASSLVLTSGVDEQFF.

The chain links TRBV5-4 to TRBJ1-1; 7 bases line up with TRBD1. Trimming removed 4 bases from V and 1 base from J; junction bases left unmatched: 10. Germline V CDR1 and CDR2: SGHNT, YYREEE (reference sequence). The CDR3 contains 16 residues. The chain's CDR3 is CASSPKVGQTNTEAFF. The CDR3 DNA sequence: TGTGCCAGCAGCCCAAAAGTGGGACAGACGAACACTGAAGCTTTCTTT.

This clone was seen once. V is TRBV11-2 and J is TRBJ1-5; 7 bases line up with TRBD1. V trimming: 5 bases; J trimming: 7 bases; junction bases outside the gene matches: 5. The CDR3 consists of 13 residues. The germline gives CDR1 SGHAT, CDR2 FQNNGV. The CDR3, as DNA: TGTGCCAGCAGCACCCAGGGGGACCAGCCCCAGCATTTT. Translated, it gives CASSTQGDQPQHF.

Comment on this clone: This CDR3 is also generated by other DNA sequences in the sample. This chain joins TRBV6-5 and TRBJ1-5; 7 positions match TRBD1. V shed 6 bases, J shed 4 bases, and the junction held 3 bases outside the gene matches. Germline CDR1 reads MNHEY; CDR2 reads SVGAGI. The CDR3 loop spans 13 amino acids. The CDR3 protein is CASRETGNQPQHF. CDR3 DNA: TGTGCCAGCAGGGAGACAGGGAATCAGCCCCAGCATTTT.

J is TRBJ2-7 and V is TRBV2, with a tentative D call TRBD2 (6 bases). There are 13 residues in the CDR3. Germline V lookup: CDR1 SNHLY, CDR2 FYNNEI. V shed 8 bases and J shed 5 bases, with 16 bases lying between them. The CDR3 DNA reads TGTGCCAGCGGCCGGAGGGAGAGGAACGAGCAGTACTTC. It is translated as CASGRRERNEQYF.

This clone came up a few times. J is TRBJ2-1 and V is TRBV3-1 (or the pseudogene TRBV3-2); TRBD2 matches at 9 bases. Germline CDR1 reads LGHDT; CDR2 reads YNNKEL (reference sequence). The CDR3 totals 17 residues. V was pared by 0 bases and J by 3 bases, with 6 bases of the junction left unmatched. The CDR3 here is CASSQDSETSGYNEQFF. As DNA, the CDR3 is TGTGCCAGCAGCCAAGATTCAGAGACTAGCGGCTACAATGAGCAGTTCTTC.

V usage is TRBV7-2 and J usage is TRBJ1-5, with 9 bases lining up with TRBD1. After removal of 2 bases from V and 4 bases from J, the junction contained 3 bases not matched to a gene. The CDR3 is made up of 15 amino acids. The germline V gene encodes CDR1 SGHTA and CDR2 FQGNSA. CDR3 region: CASSLWGTGNQPQHF. The CDR3 DNA follows: TGTGCCAGCAGCTTATGGGGGACAGGGAATCAGCCCCAGCATTTT.

This clone was seen only once. V is TRBV6-1 and J is TRBJ1-2; 7 bases line up with TRBD1. V gave up 3 bases and J gave up 4 bases; unmatched junction bases: 8. Germline V gene data show CDR1 as MNHNS and CDR2 as SASEGT. This CDR3 is built from 15 residues. Here the CDR3 reads CASSEERGRSYGYTF. The CDR3 DNA reads as TGTGCCAGCAGTGAGGAGAGGGGGCGCAGCTATGGCTACACCTTC.

The V call is TRBV1, the J call TRBJ2-5; the D call of TRBD2 is as the table states it, not checked on the DNA. TRBV1 is designated a pseudogene. The CDR3 runs 15 residues. The CDR3 is CTSSQWVSGKETQYF. DNA for the CDR3: TGCACCAGCAGCCAATGGGTTTCGGGGAAAGAGACCCAGTACTTC.

This CDR3 reads CASSPAQGLGYTF. The CDR3, as DNA: TGTGCCAGCAGCCCTGCCCAGGGTTTGGGCTACACCTTC. The chain combines TRBV7-2 with TRBJ1-2; D is perhaps TRBD1 (5 bases). Germline values: CDR1 SGHTA, CDR2 FQGNSA. V dropped 5 bases and J dropped 8 bases, with 15 bases sitting between them. CDR3 size: 13 residues. Combining the CDR3 with reference TRBV7-2 and TRBJ1-2 gives the whole variable domain GAGVSQSPSNKVTEKGKDVELRCDPISGHTALYWYRQSLGQGLEFLIYFQGNSAPDKSGLPSDRFSAERTGGSVSTLTIQRTQQEDSAVYLCASSPAQGLGYTFGSGTRLTVV.